This T cell receptor (beta chain) was obtained from a study of OX40 agonist ivuxolimab in advanced cancers. Study overall: Partial responses were recorded for three patients, including one with hepatocellular carcinoma and two with cutaneous melanoma.

Using immunoSEQ multiplex PCR, the repertoire was profiled, and TCRdb retains in-frame clones only, with some absent. The data contain around 99,000 clones, about 90% of them seen just once; the ten biggest clones take up roughly 0.16%. For this clone: Antigen: not known.

Study-level results: CD4+ and CD8+ blood T cells expanded clonally by week 6 at 0.1 to 3.0 mg/kg. Low clonal expansion, among the lowest seen, marked partial responders at 0.1-3.0 mg/kg.

Sequencing used CD4+ or CD8+ T cells sorted from blood, obtained in a trial of the OX40 agonist ivuxolimab. The TCR originated in an adult with an advanced solid tumor such as melanoma, head and neck, liver or kidney cancer.

CDR3 region: CASSLFAQYF. In DNA, the CDR3 is TGTGCCAGCAGTTTATTTGCGCAGTATTTT. This chain connects TRBV27 to TRBJ2-3; D not certain. This CDR3 has 10 residues. V gave up 1 base and J gave up 10 bases, with 3 bases separating them. Germline loops: CDR1 MNHEY, CDR2 SMNVEV (reference sequence).